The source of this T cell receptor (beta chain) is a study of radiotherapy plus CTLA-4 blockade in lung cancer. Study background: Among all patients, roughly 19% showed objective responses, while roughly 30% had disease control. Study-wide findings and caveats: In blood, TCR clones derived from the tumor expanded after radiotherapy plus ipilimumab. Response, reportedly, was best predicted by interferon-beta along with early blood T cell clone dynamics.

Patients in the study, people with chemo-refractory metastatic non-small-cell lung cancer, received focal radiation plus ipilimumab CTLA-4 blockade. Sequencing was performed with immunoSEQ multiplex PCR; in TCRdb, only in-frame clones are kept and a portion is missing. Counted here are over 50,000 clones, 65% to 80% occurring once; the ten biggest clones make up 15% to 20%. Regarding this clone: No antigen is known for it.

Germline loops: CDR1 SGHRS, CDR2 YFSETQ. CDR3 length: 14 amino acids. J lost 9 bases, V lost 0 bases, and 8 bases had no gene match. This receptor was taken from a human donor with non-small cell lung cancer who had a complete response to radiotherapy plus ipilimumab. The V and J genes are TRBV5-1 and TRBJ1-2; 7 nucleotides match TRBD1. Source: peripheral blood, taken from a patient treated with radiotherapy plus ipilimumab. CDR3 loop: CASSLEDRVGRYTF. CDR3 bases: TGCGCCAGCAGCTTGGAAGACAGGGTGGGGCGCTACACCTTC.